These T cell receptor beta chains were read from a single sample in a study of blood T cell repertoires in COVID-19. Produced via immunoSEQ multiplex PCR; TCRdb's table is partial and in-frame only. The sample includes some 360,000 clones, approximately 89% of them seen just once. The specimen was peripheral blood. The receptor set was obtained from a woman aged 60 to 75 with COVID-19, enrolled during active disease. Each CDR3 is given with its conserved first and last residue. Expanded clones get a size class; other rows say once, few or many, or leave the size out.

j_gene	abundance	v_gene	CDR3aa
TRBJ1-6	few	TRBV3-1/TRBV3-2	CASSQVVGQGRSPLHF
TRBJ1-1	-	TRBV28	CASRGRDSMNTEAFF
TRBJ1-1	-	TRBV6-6	CASSYGRGGTEAFF
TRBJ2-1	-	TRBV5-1	CASSLVTGTGPSEQFF
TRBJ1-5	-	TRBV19	CASSIGHSPYQPQHF
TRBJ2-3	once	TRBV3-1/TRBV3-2	CASSRDLAGGLRDTQYF
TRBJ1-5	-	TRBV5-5	CASSLEGVNQPQHF
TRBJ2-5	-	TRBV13	CASSIEGGEETQYF
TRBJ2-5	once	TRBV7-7	CASSLGGVGETQYF
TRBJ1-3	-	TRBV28	CASSSPRTSSGNTIYF
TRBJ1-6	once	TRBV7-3	CASSLTEGTGNSPLHF
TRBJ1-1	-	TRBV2	CASSEQGNTEAFF
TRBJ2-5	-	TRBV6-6	CASLLGGGQETQYF
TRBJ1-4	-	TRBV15	CATSSRGLNEKLFF
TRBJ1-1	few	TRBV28	CASVPGTANTEAFF
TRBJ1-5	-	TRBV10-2	CASTRTENQPQHF
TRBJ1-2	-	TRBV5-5	CASSGVRGEGYNYGYTF
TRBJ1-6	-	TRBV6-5	CASSYSVPGNSPLHF
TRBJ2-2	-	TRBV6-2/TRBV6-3	CASSWTGLFTGELFF
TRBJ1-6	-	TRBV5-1	CASRPDRSYNSPLHF
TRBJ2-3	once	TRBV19	CATSIQGAWTDTQYF
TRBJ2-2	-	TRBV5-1	CASSHRALTGELFF
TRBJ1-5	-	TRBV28	CASHGQGTFQPQHF
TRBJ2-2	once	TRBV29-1	CSVEDRQGTNTGELFF
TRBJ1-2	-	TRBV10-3	CAISESNRALYGYTF
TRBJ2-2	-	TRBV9	CASSVSSGRNTGELFF
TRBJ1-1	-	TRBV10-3	CAISETRNTEAFF
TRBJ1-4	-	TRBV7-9	CASTKRQGPNEKLFF
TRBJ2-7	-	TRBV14	CASSQDHGGRMDEQYF
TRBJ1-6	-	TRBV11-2	CASGRDSNSPLHF
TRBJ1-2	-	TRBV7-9	CASSPGGAYGYTF
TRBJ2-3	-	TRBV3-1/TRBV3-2	CASSQVLVADTQYF
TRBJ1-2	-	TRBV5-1	CASSPDQANYGYTF
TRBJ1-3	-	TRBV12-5	CASGLRRGPADTIYF
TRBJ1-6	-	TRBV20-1	CSASQGLGSPLHF
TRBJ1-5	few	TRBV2	CASSLGQDSQPQHF
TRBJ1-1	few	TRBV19	CASSITGSTEAFF
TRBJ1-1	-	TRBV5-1	CASSTQGVKNTEAFF
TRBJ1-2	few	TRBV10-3	CAISYRDGYTF
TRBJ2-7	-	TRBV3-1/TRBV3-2	CASSQDGGLAGGQTYEQYF
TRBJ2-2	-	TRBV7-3	CASGLAANTGELFF
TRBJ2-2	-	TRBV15	CATSRETHGDSNTGELFF